Listed below are T cell receptor beta chains from one sample, sequenced in a study of blood T cell repertoires in COVID-19. Assay used: immunoSEQ multiplex PCR; TCRdb lists only in-frame clones, some missing. In the table there are tens of thousands of clones, approximately 70% of which are singletons. The sequenced sample was PBMCs or T cells enriched from blood (not recorded which). The origin of the receptors is an older woman who had been exposed to COVID-19. Each CDR3 is given with its conserved first and last residue. The D gene is left open where the match is weak. Clone size is given for some rows only: seen once, a few or many times, or a class if the clone is expanded.

D: .; size: .; J: TRBJ1-1; length: 13; V: TRBV5-4; CDR3: CASSPGVDTEAFF; DNA: TGTGCCAGCAGCCCCGGAGTAGACACTGAAGCTTTCTTT
D: .; size: once; J: TRBJ1-6; length: 13; V: TRBV30; CDR3: CAWSPVGNSPLHF; DNA: TGTGCCTGGAGCCCAGTCGGGAATTCACCCCTCCACTTT
D: .; size: .; J: TRBJ1-1; length: 15; V: TRBV7-2; CDR3: CASSLVGGGYTEAFF; DNA: TGTGCCAGCAGCTTAGTGGGGGGGGGTTACACTGAAGCTTTCTTT
D: .; size: .; J: TRBJ2-7; length: 15; V: TRBV7-2; CDR3: CASSLVVIRGREQYF; DNA: TGTGCCAGCAGCTTAGTGGTGATAAGGGGAAGAGAGCAGTACTTC
D: .; size: .; J: TRBJ1-2; length: 11; V: TRBV6-5; CDR3: CASSPDRYPTF; DNA: TGTGCCAGCAGTCCCGACAGATATCCCACCTTC
D: TRBD2; size: .; J: TRBJ2-5; length: 13; V: TRBV6-5; CDR3: CAVMADGGETQYF; DNA: TGTGCCGTCATGGCTGACGGGGGGGAGACCCAGTACTTC
D: TRBD1; size: .; J: TRBJ1-2; length: 13; V: TRBV29-1; CDR3: CSDWDRKNYGYTF; DNA: TGCAGCGATTGGGACAGGAAAAACTATGGCTACACCTTC
D: .; size: .; J: TRBJ1-2; length: 10; V: TRBV28; CDR3: CASSDRQAHF; DNA: TGTGCCAGCAGTGACCGACAGGCTCACTTC
D: .; size: .; J: TRBJ2-7; length: 15; V: TRBV9; CDR3: CASSGNSGGSYEQYF; DNA: TGTGCCAGCAGCGGGAATAGCGGTGGCTCCTACGAGCAGTACTTC
D: TRBD1; size: .; J: TRBJ1-2; length: 14; V: TRBV18; CDR3: CASSQSGQGNGYTF; DNA: TGTGCCAGCTCACAGTCGGGACAGGGGAACGGCTACACCTTC
D: .; size: .; J: TRBJ1-1; length: 14; V: TRBV28; CDR3: CASSHLQGNTEAFF; DNA: TGTGCCAGCAGTCATCTACAGGGGAACACTGAAGCTTTCTTT
D: TRBD1; size: .; J: TRBJ2-3; length: 14; V: TRBV6-5; CDR3: CASSLDRATDTQYF; DNA: TGTGCCAGCTCACTGGACAGGGCCACAGATACGCAGTATTTT
D: .; size: .; J: TRBJ1-3; length: 13; V: TRBV30; CDR3: CAWRDSSGNTIYF; DNA: TGTGCCTGGAGGGACAGTTCTGGAAACACCATATATTTT
D: TRBD1; size: once; J: TRBJ1-6; length: 14; V: TRBV6-5; CDR3: CASKTQGANSPLHF; DNA: TGTGCCAGCAAGACTCAGGGGGCCAATTCACCCCTCCACTTT
D: .; size: .; J: TRBJ1-5; length: 14; V: TRBV6-6; CDR3: CASSQGQLSVPQHF; DNA: TGTGCCAGCAGTCAAGGACAGCTTTCGGTGCCCCAGCATTTT
D: TRBD1; size: .; J: TRBJ1-1; length: 18; V: TRBV23-1; CDR3: CASSENGDRDRAGPEAFF; DNA: TGCGCCAGCAGTGAAAACGGGGACAGGGATCGCGCCGGTCCTGAAGCTTTCTTT
D: .; size: .; J: TRBJ1-1; length: 11; V: TRBV30; CDR3: CAWSRDSEAFF; DNA: TGTGCCTGGAGTCGCGACTCTGAAGCTTTCTTT
D: .; size: .; J: TRBJ1-5; length: 13; V: TRBV6-4; CDR3: CASRGRRGQPQHF; DNA: TGTGCCAGCCGGGGTCGACGGGGTCAGCCCCAGCATTTT
D: .; size: .; J: TRBJ2-2; length: 16; V: TRBV7-6; CDR3: CASSSLKTGDTGELFF; DNA: TGTGCCAGCAGCTCCTTGAAAACGGGAGACACCGGGGAGCTGTTTTTT
D: .; size: .; J: TRBJ2-1; length: 13; V: TRBV5-4; CDR3: CASSLVVPNEQFF; DNA: TGTGCCAGCAGCTTGGTCGTTCCCAATGAGCAGTTCTTC
D: .; size: .; J: TRBJ1-1; length: 15; V: TRBV18; CDR3: CASSLRQVVNTEAFF; DNA: TGTGCCAGCTCACTCAGACAAGTAGTGAACACTGAAGCTTTCTTT
D: .; size: once; J: TRBJ1-1; length: 13; V: TRBV6-5; CDR3: CASRQGQRREAFF; DNA: TGTGCCAGCAGGCAGGGACAACGGCGAGAGGCTTTCTTT
D: .; size: .; J: TRBJ1-1; length: 16; V: TRBV5-1; CDR3: CASSLAGREPNTEAFF; DNA: TGCGCCAGCAGCTTGGCCGGGAGGGAGCCCAACACTGAAGCTTTCTTT
D: .; size: once; J: TRBJ1-1; length: 11; V: TRBV13; CDR3: CASRRTSEAFF; DNA: TGTGCCAGCAGACGGACTTCAGAAGCTTTCTTT
D: TRBD1; size: many; J: TRBJ1-1; length: 13; V: TRBV19; CDR3: CASKPQGQGRAFF; DNA: TGTGCCAGTAAGCCTCAGGGACAGGGACGGGCTTTCTTT
D: .; size: once; J: TRBJ1-1; length: 13; V: TRBV5-5; CDR3: CASSLDPVGLAFF; DNA: TGTGCCAGCAGCTTGGATCCGGTGGGCTTAGCTTTCTTT
D: .; size: .; J: TRBJ2-6; length: 16; V: TRBV6-5; CDR3: CASSYRSVSGANVLTF; DNA: TGTGCCAGCAGTTACCGATCGGTATCTGGGGCCAACGTCCTGACTTTC
D: TRBD2; size: .; J: TRBJ2-3; length: 16; V: TRBV3-1/TRBV3-2; CDR3: CASSPLAGGSTDTQYF; DNA: TGTGCCAGCAGCCCCTTAGCGGGAGGGAGCACAGATACGCAGTATTTT
D: TRBD2; size: .; J: TRBJ2-7; length: 15; V: TRBV27; CDR3: CASSLTSGMSYEQYF; DNA: TGTGCCAGCAGTTTGACTAGCGGGATGTCGTACGAGCAGTACTTC
D: .; size: .; J: TRBJ2-7; length: 14; V: TRBV18; CDR3: CASSPRDKSYEQYF; DNA: TGTGCCAGCTCACCTAGAGACAAGTCCTACGAGCAGTACTTC
D: .; size: once; J: TRBJ1-6; length: 13; V: TRBV18; CDR3: CASFFGKDSPLHF; DNA: TGTGCCAGCTTTTTCGGGAAGGATTCACCCCTCCACTTT
D: TRBD2; size: .; J: TRBJ2-1; length: 15; V: TRBV7-3; CDR3: CASSLIAGRGNEQFF; DNA: TGTGCCAGCAGTCTGATAGCGGGGAGAGGCAATGAGCAGTTCTTC
D: TRBD2; size: few; J: TRBJ2-1; length: 14; V: TRBV14; CDR3: CASSLERERGEQFF; DNA: TGTGCCAGCAGCCTGGAGCGGGAGAGGGGTGAGCAGTTCTTC